One and the same sample provided the 10 T cell receptor beta chains below, sequenced in a study of T cell changes during pregnancy in multiple sclerosis. TCRdb's table, derived via immunoSEQ multiplex PCR, lists solely in-frame clones and lacks some. The repertoire holds tens of thousands of clones, with about 92% as singletons. Specimen: CD8+ T cells from peripheral blood mononuclear cells, collected in the first trimester of pregnancy. Receptor source: a female donor with multiple sclerosis, enrolled in a pregnancy study.

This chain links TRBV5-4 with TRBJ1-3; 8 positions agree with TRBD1. Germline CDR1 SGHNT, CDR2 YYREEE (reference sequence). The ends lost 3 bases at V and 0 bases at J; junction bases unmatched: 2. CDR3 length: 15 residues. The CDR3 sequence is CASSYGTGSGNTIYF. In DNA form, the CDR3 reads TGTGCCAGCAGCTACGGGACAGGCTCTGGAAACACCATATATTTT. The full variable domain, in which reference TRBV5-4 and TRBJ1-3 provide the parts outside the CDR3, is ETGVTQSPTHLIKTRGQQVTLRCSSQSGHNTVSWYQQALGQGPQFIFQYYREEENGRGNFPPRFSGLQFPNYSSELNVNALELDDSALYLCASSYGTGSGNTIYFGEGSWLTVV.

CDR3 DNA: TGTGCCAGCAGTTTACCCGGGACAGGGGCAGATACGCAGTATTTT. Amino acids: CASSLPGTGADTQYF. The chain has TRBV27 and TRBJ2-3; the match to TRBD1 covers 10 bases. The CDR3 runs to 15 residues. Trimming removed 2 bases from V and 4 bases from J; junction bases left unmatched: 3. The germline gives CDR1 MNHEY, CDR2 SMNVEV (reference sequence).

The chain combines TRBV6-6 with TRBJ2-3; perhaps TRBD2 as D (6 bases). Deletions cut 0 bases from V and 6 bases from J, with 10 bases between. Germline V CDR1 and CDR2: MNHNY, SVGAGI (reference sequence). The CDR3 has 14 amino acids. This chain's CDR3 is CASSYSGGGDTQYF. CDR3 nucleotide sequence: TGTGCCAGCAGTTACTCGGGGGGTGGGGATACGCAGTATTTT.

In its sample, this clone was seen once. The chain is built from TRBV27 and TRBJ2-7; D is unclear. From germline, CDR1 is MNHEY and CDR2 SMNVEV (reference sequence). CDR3 length: 13 amino acids. V shed 7 bases and J shed 0 bases, with 10 bases lying between them. The CDR3 DNA sequence: TGTGCCAGCACCCACACCGACTCCTACGAGCAGTACTTC. It is translated as CASTHTDSYEQYF.

The chain joins TRBV30 to TRBJ2-3, with D possibly TRBD1 on 5 matching bases. With 3 bases removed from V and 2 bases from J, the gap between germline ends came to 15 bases. The CDR3 is 15 residues long. The germline gives CDR1 GTSNPN, CDR2 SVGIG (reference sequence). DNA for the CDR3: TGTGCCTGGAGAAGGGGTGGCGGCTCCACAGATACGCAGTATTTT. This encodes CAWRRGGGSTDTQYF.

V is TRBV9 and J is TRBJ1-5; 8 positions agree with TRBD1. V lost 0 bases to trimming and J lost 3 bases; unmatched junction nucleotides: 5. CDR1 and CDR2 from the germline V gene are SGDLS and YYNGEE. The CDR3 consists of 16 residues. The CDR3 sequence: CASSVGTGKDNQPQHF. The CDR3 DNA follows: TGTGCCAGCAGCGTAGGGACAGGGAAGGACAATCAGCCCCAGCATTTT.

The chain uses TRBV2 and TRBJ2-1; 7 nucleotides align to TRBD2. The ends lost 8 bases at V and 7 bases at J; junction bases unmatched: 8. This CDR3 comprises 13 residues. Per the germline V gene, CDR1 is SNHLY and CDR2 is FYNNEI. In DNA form, the CDR3 reads TGTGCCAGCTCGCGGGGAGGGATAAATGAGCAGTTCTTC. Translating gives CASSRGGINEQFF.

The J gene is TRBJ1-1, the V gene TRBV29-1; D gene ambiguous. V lost 6 bases, J lost 0 bases, and 5 bases lay in between. From germline, CDR1 is SQVTM and CDR2 ANQGSEA. The CDR3 loop spans 11 amino acids. The CDR3 here is CSVNMNTEAFF. CDR3 DNA: TGCAGCGTGAACATGAACACTGAAGCTTTCTTT.

The chain joins TRBV4-2 to TRBJ2-1; 12 bases agree with TRBD2. In germline, CDR1 is LGHNA, CDR2 YNFKEQ. With V trimmed by 5 bases and J by 0 bases, 5 bases remained unmatched. The CDR3 is 17 amino acids. CDR3 nucleotides: TGTGCCAGCAGCACACTAGCGGGGGGCCTCTCCTACAATGAGCAGTTCTTC. It specifies CASSTLAGGLSYNEQFF.

The V gene is TRBV5-6, the J gene TRBJ1-1; D not resolved. V lost 0 bases, J lost 0 bases, and 15 bases lay in between. There are 17 residues in the CDR3. Germline V lookup: CDR1 SGHDT, CDR2 YYEEEE. As DNA, the CDR3 is TGTGCCAGCAGCTTGGGGAGGGTGGGGTTGATGAACACTGAAGCTTTCTTT. This translates into CASSLGRVGLMNTEAFF. The full variable domain, rest sourced from reference TRBV5-6 and TRBJ1-1, is DAGVTQSPTHLIKTRGQQVTLRCSPKSGHDTVSWYQQALGQGPQFIFQYYEEEERQRGNFPDRFSGHQFPNYSSELNVNALLLGDSALYLCASSLGRVGLMNTEAFFGQGTRLTVV.